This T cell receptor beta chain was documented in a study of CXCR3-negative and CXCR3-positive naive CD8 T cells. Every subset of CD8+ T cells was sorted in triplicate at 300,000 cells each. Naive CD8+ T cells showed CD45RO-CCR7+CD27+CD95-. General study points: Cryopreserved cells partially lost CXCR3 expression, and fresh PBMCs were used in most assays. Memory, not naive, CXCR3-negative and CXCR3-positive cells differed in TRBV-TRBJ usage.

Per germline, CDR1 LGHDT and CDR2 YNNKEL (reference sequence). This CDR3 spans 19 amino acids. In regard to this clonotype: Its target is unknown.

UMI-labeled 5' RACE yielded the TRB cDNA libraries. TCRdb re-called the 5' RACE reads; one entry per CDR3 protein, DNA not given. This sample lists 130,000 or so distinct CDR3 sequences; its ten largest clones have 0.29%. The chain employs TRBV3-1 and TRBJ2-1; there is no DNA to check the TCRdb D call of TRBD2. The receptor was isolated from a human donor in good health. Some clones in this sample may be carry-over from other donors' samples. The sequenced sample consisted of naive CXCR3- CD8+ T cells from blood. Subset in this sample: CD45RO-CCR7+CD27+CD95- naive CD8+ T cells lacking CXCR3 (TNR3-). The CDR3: CASSQDGLAGEFFYNEQFF.